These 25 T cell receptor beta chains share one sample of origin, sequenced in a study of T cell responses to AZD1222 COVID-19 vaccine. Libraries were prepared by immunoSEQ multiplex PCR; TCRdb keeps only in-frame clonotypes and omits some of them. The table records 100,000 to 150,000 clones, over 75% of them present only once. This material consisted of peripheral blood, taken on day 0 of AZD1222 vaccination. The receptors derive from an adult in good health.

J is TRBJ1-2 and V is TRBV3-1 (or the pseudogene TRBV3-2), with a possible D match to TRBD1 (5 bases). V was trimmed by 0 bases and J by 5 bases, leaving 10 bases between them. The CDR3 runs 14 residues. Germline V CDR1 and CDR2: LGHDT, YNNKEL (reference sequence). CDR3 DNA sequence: TGTGCCAGCAGCCAAGACGCAGGGAGGTATGGCTACACCTTC. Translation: CASSQDAGRYGYTF.

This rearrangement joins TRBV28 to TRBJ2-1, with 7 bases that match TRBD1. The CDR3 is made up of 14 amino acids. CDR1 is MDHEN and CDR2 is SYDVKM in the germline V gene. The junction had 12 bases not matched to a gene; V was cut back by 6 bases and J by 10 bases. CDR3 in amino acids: CASSRDRVAREQFF. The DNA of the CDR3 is TGTGCCAGCAGCCGCGACAGGGTGGCCCGCGAGCAGTTCTTC.

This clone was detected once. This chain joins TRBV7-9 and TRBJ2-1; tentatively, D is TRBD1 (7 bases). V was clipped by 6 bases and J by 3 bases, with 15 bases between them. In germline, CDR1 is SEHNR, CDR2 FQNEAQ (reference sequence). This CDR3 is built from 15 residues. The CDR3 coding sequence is TGTGCCAGCAGTCCCCAGGGGGGAGGCTACAATGAGCAGTTCTTC. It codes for CASSPQGGGYNEQFF. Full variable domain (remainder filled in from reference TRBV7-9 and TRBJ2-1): DTGVSQNPRHKITKRGQNVTFRCDPISEHNRLYWYRQTLGQGPEFLTYFQNEAQLEKSRLLSDRFSAERPKGSFSTLEIQRTEQGDSAMYLCASSPQGGGYNEQFFGPGTRLTVL.

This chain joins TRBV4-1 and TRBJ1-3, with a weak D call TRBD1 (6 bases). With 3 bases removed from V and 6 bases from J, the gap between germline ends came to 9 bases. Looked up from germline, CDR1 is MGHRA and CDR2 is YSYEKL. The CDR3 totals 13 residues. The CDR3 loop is CASSQGAVNTIYF. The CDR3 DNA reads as TGCGCCAGCAGCCAGGGGGCGGTAAACACCATATATTTT.

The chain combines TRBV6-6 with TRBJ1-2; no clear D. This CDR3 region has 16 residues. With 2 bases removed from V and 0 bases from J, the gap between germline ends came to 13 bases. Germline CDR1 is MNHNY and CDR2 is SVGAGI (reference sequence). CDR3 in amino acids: CASSYGSSLANYGYTF. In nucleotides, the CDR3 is TGTGCCAGCAGTTACGGTTCAAGTTTAGCTAACTATGGCTACACCTTC.

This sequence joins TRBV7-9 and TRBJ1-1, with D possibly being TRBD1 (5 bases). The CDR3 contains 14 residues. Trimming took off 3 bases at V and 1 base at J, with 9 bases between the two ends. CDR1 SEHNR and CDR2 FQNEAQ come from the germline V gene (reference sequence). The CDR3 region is CASSFSGANTEAFF. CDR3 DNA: TGTGCCAGCAGCTTCAGCGGGGCGAACACTGAAGCTTTCTTT.

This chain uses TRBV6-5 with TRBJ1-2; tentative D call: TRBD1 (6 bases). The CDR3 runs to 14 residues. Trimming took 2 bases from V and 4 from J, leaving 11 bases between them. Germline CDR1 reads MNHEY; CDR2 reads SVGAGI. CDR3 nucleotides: TGTGCCAGCAGTTACATACAGGGTGTCTATGGCTACACCTTC. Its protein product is CASSYIQGVYGYTF.

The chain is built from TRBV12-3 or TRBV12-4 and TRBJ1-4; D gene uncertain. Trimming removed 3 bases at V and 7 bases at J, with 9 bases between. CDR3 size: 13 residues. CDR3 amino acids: CASSFSDIEKLFF. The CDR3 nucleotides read TGTGCCAGCAGTTTCTCTGACATTGAAAAACTGTTTTTT.

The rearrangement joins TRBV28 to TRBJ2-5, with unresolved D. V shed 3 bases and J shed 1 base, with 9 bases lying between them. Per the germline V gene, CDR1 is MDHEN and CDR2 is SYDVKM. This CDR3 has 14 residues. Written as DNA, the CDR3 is TGTGCCAGCAGTTTCCGCCCCCTCCAAGAGACCCAGTACTTC. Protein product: CASSFRPLQETQYF.

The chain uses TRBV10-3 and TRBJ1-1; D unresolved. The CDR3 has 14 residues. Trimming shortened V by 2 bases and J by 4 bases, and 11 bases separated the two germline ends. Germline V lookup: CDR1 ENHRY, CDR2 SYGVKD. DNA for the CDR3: TGTGCCATCAGTGAGGAGGTCGGCGCCACTGAAGCTTTCTTT. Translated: CAISEEVGATEAFF.

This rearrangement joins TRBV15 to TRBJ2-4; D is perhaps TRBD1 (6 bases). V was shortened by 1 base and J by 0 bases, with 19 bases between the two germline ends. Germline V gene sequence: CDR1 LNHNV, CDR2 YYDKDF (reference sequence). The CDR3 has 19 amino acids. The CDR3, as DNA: TGTGCCACCAGCAGAGGCTCAGGGGCCGGATCCTTAGCCAAAAACATTCAGTACTTC. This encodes CATSRGSGAGSLAKNIQYF.

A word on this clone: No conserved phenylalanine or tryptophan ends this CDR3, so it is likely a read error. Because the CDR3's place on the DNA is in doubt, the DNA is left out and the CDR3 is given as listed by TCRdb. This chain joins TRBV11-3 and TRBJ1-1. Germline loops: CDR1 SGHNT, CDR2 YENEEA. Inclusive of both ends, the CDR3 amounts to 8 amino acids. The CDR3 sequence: CASSQPPL.

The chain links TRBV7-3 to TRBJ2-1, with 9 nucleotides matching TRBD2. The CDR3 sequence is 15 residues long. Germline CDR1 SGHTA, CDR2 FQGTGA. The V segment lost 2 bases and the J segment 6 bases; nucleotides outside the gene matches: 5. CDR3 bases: TGTGCCAGCAGCTTACTAGCGGGATTTGGCAATGAGCAGTTCTTC. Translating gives CASSLLAGFGNEQFF.

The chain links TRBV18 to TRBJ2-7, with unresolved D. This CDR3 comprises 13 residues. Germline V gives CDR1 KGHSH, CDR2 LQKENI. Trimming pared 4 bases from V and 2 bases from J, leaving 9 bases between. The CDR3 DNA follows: TGTGCCAGCTCACTAGCTGATACCTACGAGCAGTACTTC. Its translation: CASSLADTYEQYF.

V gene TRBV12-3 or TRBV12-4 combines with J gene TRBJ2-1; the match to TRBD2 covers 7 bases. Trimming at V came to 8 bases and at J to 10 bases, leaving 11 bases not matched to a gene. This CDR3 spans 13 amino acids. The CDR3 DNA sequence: TGTGCCAGCGGGAGGGCGCAGGTGGGCGAGCAGTTCTTC. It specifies CASGRAQVGEQFF.

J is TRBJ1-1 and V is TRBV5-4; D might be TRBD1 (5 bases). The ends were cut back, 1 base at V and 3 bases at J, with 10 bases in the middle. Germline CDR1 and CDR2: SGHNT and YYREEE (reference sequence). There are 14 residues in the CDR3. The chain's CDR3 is CASSLFGGYTEAFF. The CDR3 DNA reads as TGTGCCAGCAGCTTGTTTGGGGGGTACACTGAAGCTTTCTTT.

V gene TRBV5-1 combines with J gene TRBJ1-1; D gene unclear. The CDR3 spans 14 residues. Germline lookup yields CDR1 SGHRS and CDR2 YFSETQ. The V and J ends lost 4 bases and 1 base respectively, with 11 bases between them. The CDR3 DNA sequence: TGCGCCAGCAGCCCACGGCCCAAGAACACTGAAGCTTTCTTT. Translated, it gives CASSPRPKNTEAFF.

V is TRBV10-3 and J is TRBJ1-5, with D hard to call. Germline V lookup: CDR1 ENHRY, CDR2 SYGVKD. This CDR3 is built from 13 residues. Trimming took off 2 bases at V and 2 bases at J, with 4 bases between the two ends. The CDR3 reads CAISEDGNQPQHF. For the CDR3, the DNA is TGTGCCATCAGTGAGGACGGCAATCAGCCCCAGCATTTT.

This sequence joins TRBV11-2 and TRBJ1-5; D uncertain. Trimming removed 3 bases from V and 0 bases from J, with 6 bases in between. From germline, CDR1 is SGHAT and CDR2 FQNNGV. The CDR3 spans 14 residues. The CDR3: CASSLGYSNQPQHF. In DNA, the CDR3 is TGTGCCAGCAGCTTGGGGTATAGCAATCAGCCCCAGCATTTT.

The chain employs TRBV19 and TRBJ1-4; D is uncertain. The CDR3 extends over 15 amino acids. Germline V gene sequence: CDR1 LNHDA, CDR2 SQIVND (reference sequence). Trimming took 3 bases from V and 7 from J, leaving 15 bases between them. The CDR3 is CASSIDGFGGEKLFF. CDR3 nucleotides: TGTGCCAGTAGTATCGACGGATTCGGCGGTGAAAAACTGTTTTTT.

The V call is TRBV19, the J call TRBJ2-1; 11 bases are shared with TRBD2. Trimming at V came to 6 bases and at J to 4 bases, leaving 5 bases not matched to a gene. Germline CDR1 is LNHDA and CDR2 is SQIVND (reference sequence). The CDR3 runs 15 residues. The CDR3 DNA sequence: TGTGCCAGTAGGCCACTAGCGGGAGAATACAATGAGCAGTTCTTC. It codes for CASRPLAGEYNEQFF.

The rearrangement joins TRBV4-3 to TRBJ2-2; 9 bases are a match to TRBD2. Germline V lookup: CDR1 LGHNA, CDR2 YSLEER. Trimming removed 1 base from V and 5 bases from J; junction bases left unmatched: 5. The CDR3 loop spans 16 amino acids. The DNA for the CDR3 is TGCGCCAGCAGCCAAGCACTAGCGGGTGCAACCGGGGAGCTGTTTTTT. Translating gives CASSQALAGATGELFF.

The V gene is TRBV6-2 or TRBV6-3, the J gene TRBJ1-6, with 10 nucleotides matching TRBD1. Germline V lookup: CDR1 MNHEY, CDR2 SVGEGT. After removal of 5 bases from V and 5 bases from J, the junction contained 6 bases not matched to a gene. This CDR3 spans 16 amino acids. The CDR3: CASSQLGQGDNSPLHF. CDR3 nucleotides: TGTGCCAGCAGTCAACTCGGACAGGGGGATAATTCACCCCTCCACTTT.

CDR3 sequence: CASSAGQGIGGYTF. DNA for the CDR3: TGTGCCAGCAGCGCGGGACAGGGAATAGGTGGCTACACCTTC. The chain employs TRBV9 and TRBJ1-2, with TRBD1 matching over 9 bases. Unmatched junction bases numbered 7, after V lost 3 bases and J lost 7 bases. This CDR3 contains 14 residues. Per germline, CDR1 SGDLS and CDR2 YYNGEE.

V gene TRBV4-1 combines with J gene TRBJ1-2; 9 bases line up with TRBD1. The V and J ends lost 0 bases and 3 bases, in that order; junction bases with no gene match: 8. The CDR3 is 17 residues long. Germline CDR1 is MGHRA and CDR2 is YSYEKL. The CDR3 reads CASSQDDGTGQYYGYTF. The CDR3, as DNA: TGCGCCAGCAGCCAAGATGACGGGACAGGGCAATACTATGGCTACACCTTC.